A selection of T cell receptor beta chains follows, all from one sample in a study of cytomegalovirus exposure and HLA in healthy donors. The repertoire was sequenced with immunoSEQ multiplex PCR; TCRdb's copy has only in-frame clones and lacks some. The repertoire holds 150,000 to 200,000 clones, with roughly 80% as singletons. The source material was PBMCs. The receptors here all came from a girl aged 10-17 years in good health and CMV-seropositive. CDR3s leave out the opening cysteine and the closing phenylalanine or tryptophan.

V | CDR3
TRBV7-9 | ASSPGGWNTEAF
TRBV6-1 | ASTFTSGNTEAF
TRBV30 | AWTPGTSPYEQY
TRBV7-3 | ASSRSGPPYEQY
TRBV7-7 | ASSPTTGTGTDEQY
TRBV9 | ASSPTSGRGTGELF
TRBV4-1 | ASSGRGADGYT
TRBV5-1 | ASSVTSGRDHEQY
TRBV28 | ASSFRDVYGYT
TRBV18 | ASSPSSGGGYEQY
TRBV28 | ASSFQTGYYGYT
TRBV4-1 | ASSQDSSGSYNEQF
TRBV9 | ASSVGGEMIEAF
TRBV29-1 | SVEDRGLGYGYT
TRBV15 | ATSRESRETQY
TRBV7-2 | ASSAQGYFTDTQY
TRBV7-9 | ASSSSANYGYT
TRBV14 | ASSQVRGLGETQY
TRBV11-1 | ASSLSGLAGVLNTGELF
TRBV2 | ASRFSGRENTEAF
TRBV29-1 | SAGQGANVLT
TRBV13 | ASMTSGTYEQY
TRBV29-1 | SVATENTEAF
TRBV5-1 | ASSLAGSGANVLT
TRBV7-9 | ASSGGELAGVETQY
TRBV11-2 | ASSSSGGTTRGNTIY
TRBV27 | ASRPLDRGHTEAF
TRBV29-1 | SVEDGRDRTYEQY
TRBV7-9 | ASSAGLAGWGGITDTQY
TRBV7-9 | ASSLGDRGLTDTQY
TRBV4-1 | ASSQHGRLGELF
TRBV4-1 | ASSPNRGLGNQPQH
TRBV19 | ASSTTGRGNQPQH
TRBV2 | ASRRTSGTNEQF
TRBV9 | ASSFRLASYEQY
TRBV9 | ASSAEGDRAGGAF
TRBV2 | ASSGAPGLAGTNEQF
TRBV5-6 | ASSLLQSYEQY
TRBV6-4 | ASSRTRGSGNTIY
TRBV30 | AWSALLGAGDTQY
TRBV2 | ASKIGQGANNQPQH
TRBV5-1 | ASSFSTGGYEQY
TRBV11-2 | ASSGGQQGGYEQY
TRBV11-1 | ASSLMAGGNTGELF
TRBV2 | ASSEALLGSNRGNEKLF